These 25 T cell receptor beta chains were all obtained from the same sample, sequenced in a study of CD8+CD57+ T cells in acquired aplastic anemia (dated by TCRdb to between 2017 and 2018). These reads were obtained on an Illumina HiSeq 2000. Profiling of TCR beta VDJ combinations and CDR3 sequences used genomic DNA as the template. TCRdb took the public reads, trimmed them with fastp at Q25, ran MiXCR for clone calling and kept in-frame beta chains. Each entry is one CDR3 protein sequence, shown with its most common DNA and genes. In this sample the table shows roughly 250,000 distinct CDR3 sequences, about 80% of which occur a single time. 42% of the sample is held by the ten biggest clonotypes. Expansion of CD8+CD57+ cells had been shown by flow cytometry in the patients chosen for sequencing. Sequencing was done on a sample of sorted CD4+, CD8+, or CD8+CD57+ T cells (not recorded which) from PBMCs. All receptors come from a human donor with aplastic anemia.

As to this clonotype: Lacking the conserved final phenylalanine or tryptophan, this CDR3 likely reflects a read error. Because the CDR3's place on the DNA is in doubt, the DNA is left out and the CDR3 is given as listed by TCRdb. V is TRBV2 and J is TRBJ2-1; the table gives TRBD1 as D, unverified against the DNA. The CDR3 is 16 residues long, ends included. Germline CDR1 is SNHLY and CDR2 is FYNNEI. CDR3: CASSDGGGHEQDLGFC.

This clonotype was seen a few times. This chain links TRBV20-1 with TRBJ2-5, with TRBD2 matching over 7 bases. This CDR3 comprises 11 residues. Trimming removed 2 bases from V and 9 bases from J; junction bases left unmatched: 3. Germline V gene data show CDR1 as DFQATT and CDR2 as SNEGSKA (reference sequence). CDR3 amino acids: CSARQGGAQYF. As DNA, the CDR3 is TGCAGTGCTAGACAGGGAGGGGCCCAGTACTTC.

The J gene is TRBJ2-7, the V gene TRBV7-7; no firm D call. Germline assignment: CDR1 SSHAT and CDR2 FNYEAQ (reference sequence). The CDR3 loop spans 18 amino acids. The CDR3 sequence is CASSRPPNNEQFFYEQYV. CDR3 nucleotide sequence: TGTGCTAGCAGCCGACCGCCCAACAATGAGCAGTTCTTCTACGAGCAGTACGTC.

The chain employs TRBV7-3 and TRBJ2-7; the D gene could be TRBD1 or TRBD2 (6 bases each). The length of the CDR3 is 18 residues. Germline V gene lookup returns CDR1 SGHTA and CDR2 FQGTGA. Written as DNA, the CDR3 is TGTGTCAGCAGCTTACGTGCCAGGGGCTTGGACTATGGCTACGAGCAGTACGTC. It specifies CVSSLRARGLDYGYEQYV.

V and J are TRBV9 and TRBJ2-1; D tentatively reads TRBD1 or TRBD2 (6 bases each). The CDR3 loop spans 16 amino acids. V was trimmed by 3 bases and J by 9 bases, leaving 22 bases between them. From germline, CDR1 is SGDLS and CDR2 YYNGEE. The CDR3 nucleotides are TGTGCCAGCAGCGAGGGGGGCGGAAACAGTAAGGCTGAGCAGTTCTTC. Its translation: CASSEGGGNSKAEQFF. Full variable domain (missing parts from reference TRBV9 and TRBJ2-1): DSGVTQTPKHLITATGQRVTLRCSPRSGDLSVYWYQQSLDQGLQFLIQYYNGEERAKGNILERFSAQQFPDLHSELNLSSLELGDSALYFCASSEGGGNSKAEQFFGPGTRLTVL.

Regarding this clonotype: Lacking the conserved final phenylalanine or tryptophan, this CDR3 likely reflects a read error. The DNA is omitted, as the CDR3 cannot be located on it reliably, and the CDR3 follows TCRdb's listing. V gene TRBV7-9 combines with J gene TRBJ1-2. The CDR3 is 13 amino acids long, termini counted. Per germline, CDR1 SEHNR and CDR2 FQNEAQ (reference sequence). The CDR3 protein is CASSQGIAGGSTI.

To note about this clonotype: Without the conserved terminal phenylalanine or tryptophan, this CDR3 likely stems from a read error. The limits of the CDR3 on the DNA are not certain, so only TCRdb's listed CDR3 is given. The genes are TRBV2 and TRBJ2-3; TRBD1 is the table's D call, not checked against the DNA. Germline values: CDR1 SNHLY, CDR2 FYNNEI. The CDR3 comprises 16 residues, both ends counted. CDR3 residues: CASSRVRGANTEAFFG.

This chain links TRBV11-2 with TRBJ2-1; tentatively, D is TRBD1 (5 bases). CDR1 is SGHAT and CDR2 is FQNNGV in the germline V gene. The CDR3 is 16 amino acids. V was pared by 5 bases and J by 8 bases, with 22 bases between. The CDR3 reads CASSHKGHYGQDEQFF. The CDR3 nucleotides are TGTGCCAGCAGCCATAAAGGACACTACGGTCAGGATGAGCAGTTCTTC.

The gene calls are TRBV7-9 and TRBJ1-4; no definite D call. The germline V and J ends were trimmed by 0 bases and 12 bases, with 23 bases remaining between them. Germline lookup yields CDR1 SEHNR and CDR2 FQNEAQ (reference sequence). This CDR3 is 17 amino acids long. CDR3 sequence reads: CASSLAGGPDTQYQLFF. Here the CDR3 DNA reads TGTGCCAGCAGCTTAGCGGGAGGTCCCGATACGCAGTATCAACTGTTTTTT.

This chain connects TRBV9 to TRBJ2-1, with TRBD1 identical over 8 bases. The CDR3 runs to 15 residues. Germline assignment: CDR1 SGDLS and CDR2 YYNGEE. V shed 4 bases and J 2 bases; nucleotides not matched to a gene: 5. The CDR3 nucleotides read TGTGCCAGCAGCTCTGGACAGGGAACCTACAATGAGCAGTTCTTC. Translated, it gives CASSSGQGTYNEQFF.

The V call is TRBV11-2, the J call TRBJ1-1; D unresolved. This CDR3 spans 16 amino acids. Trimming took off 5 bases at V and 0 bases at J, with 16 bases between the two ends. From germline, CDR1 is SGHAT and CDR2 FQNNGV. CDR3 coding DNA: TGTGCCAGCAGCCGGCAACAAAAGGCCATGAACACTGAAGCTTTCTTT. The encoded protein is CASSRQQKAMNTEAFF.

The chain is built from TRBV7-3 and TRBJ2-1, with TRBD2 identical over 8 bases. Trimming removed 5 bases from V and 12 bases from J; junction bases left unmatched: 18. This CDR3 has 16 amino acids. The germline V gene has CDR1 SGHTA and CDR2 FQGTGA. CDR3: CASSTQTGGGGDLQFF. The CDR3 DNA is TGTGCCAGCAGCACCCAGACGGGGGGGGGGGGCGATTTGCAGTTCTTC.

This clonotype was seen a single time. In this CDR3 the conserved last residue, phenylalanine or tryptophan, is missing, so a read error is likely. The DNA is omitted, as the CDR3 cannot be located on it reliably, and the CDR3 follows TCRdb's listing. The chain employs TRBV7-2 and TRBJ2-1; the D call of TRBD1 is as the table states it, not checked on the DNA. In germline, CDR1 is SGHTA, CDR2 FQGNSA. A total of 13 residues make up the CDR3, ends included. The CDR3 protein is CASSAGGIDEERC.

The chain recombines TRBV9 with TRBJ2-1, with D perhaps TRBD1 or TRBD2 (7 bases each). CDR1 is SGDLS, CDR2 YYNGEE, per germline. The CDR3 contains 16 residues. Trimming removed 2 bases from V and 10 bases from J, with 22 bases in between. CDR3 DNA sequence: TGTGCCAGCAGCGTGCCAGGGGGAGGCGGGGGCCTGGAGCAGTTCTTC. Translated: CASSVPGGGGGLEQFF.

The chain combines TRBV11-3 with TRBJ1-1, with a possible D match to TRBD1 (5 bases). The CDR3 totals 15 residues. V gave up 5 bases and J gave up 4 bases, with 17 bases separating them. In germline, CDR1 is SGHNT, CDR2 YENEEA. The CDR3 nucleotides are TGTGCCAGCAGCGAGCGTGGCTGGGGGGGCACTGAAGCTTTCTTT. Its protein product is CASSERGWGGTEAFF.

Of note for this clonotype: This CDR3 fails to terminate in the conserved phenylalanine or tryptophan, so it likely reflects a read error. The DNA is omitted, as the CDR3 cannot be located on it reliably, and the CDR3 follows TCRdb's listing. The chain couples TRBV11-1 to TRBJ2-3; the table's D call, TRBD1, was not checked against the DNA. The CDR3 length is 13 residues, termini included. The germline V gene has CDR1 SGHAT and CDR2 FQDESV (reference sequence). The CDR3 is CASGDGDEDYDGP.

V gene TRBV11-1 combines with J gene TRBJ1-4; D is perhaps TRBD1 (6 bases). Trimming removed 6 bases at V and 5 bases at J, with 13 bases between. The germline CDR1 and CDR2 sequences are SGHAT and FQDESV (reference sequence). The CDR3 totals 14 residues. CDR3 region: CASSVWQGNEKLFF. The CDR3 DNA reads as TGTGCCAGCAGTGTCTGGCAGGGGAATGAAAAACTGTTTTTT.

The V gene is TRBV7-3, the J gene TRBJ2-5; 9 bases fit TRBD1. This CDR3 region has 14 residues. CDR1 and CDR2 (germline): SGHTA, FQGTGA. J lost 3 bases, V lost 6 bases, and 5 bases had no gene match. In DNA form, the CDR3 reads TGTGCCAGCAGTAAACAGGGGGCAAAAGAGACCCAGTACTTC. This codes for CASSKQGAKETQYF. The full variable domain, with the rest looked up from reference TRBV7-3 and TRBJ2-5, is GAGVSQTPSNKVTEKGKYVELRCDPISGHTALYWYRQSLGQGPEFLIYFQGTGAADDSGLPNDRFFAVRPEGSVSTLKIQRTERGDSAVYLCASSKQGAKETQYFGPGTRLLVL.

As regards this clonotype: At one of its ends the junction is not consistent with the germline gene, which may arise from a read error. The rearrangement links TRBV9 to TRBJ1-2; no reliable D call. Germline CDR1 is SGDLS and CDR2 is YYNGEE. The CDR3 length is 14 residues. This CDR3 is CASSYGTGIVGYSF. The CDR3 coding sequence is TGTGCCAGCAGCTACGGTACCGGGATAGTTGGTTACTCCTTC.

For this clonotype: Compared with germline, one end of the junction differs, possibly owing to a read error. This chain joins TRBV10-2 and TRBJ1-1, with D perhaps matching TRBD1 (5 bases). Germline V gene sequence: CDR1 WSHSY, CDR2 SAAADI. There are 17 residues in the CDR3. Here the CDR3 DNA reads TGTGCCAGCAGTGCGGGGGACGGAGAGGGAGGAAACACTGAAGCTTTCTTT. Translated: CASSAGDGEGGNTEAFF.

This clonotype has more than one count but fewer than ten. This chain links TRBV12-3 or TRBV12-4 with TRBJ2-7, with 9 bases that match TRBD1. With 3 bases clipped from V and 2 bases from J, the junction kept 5 bases outside the gene matches. This CDR3 is 15 amino acids long. As DNA, the CDR3 is TGTGCCAGCAGTTTTTTGGGACAGGGTCCCTACGAGCAGTACTTC. Its translation is CASSFLGQGPYEQYF.

This clonotype was picked up a small number of times. The rearrangement links TRBV9 to TRBJ2-1; no reliable D call. There are 15 residues in the CDR3. V was shortened by 4 bases and J by 13 bases, with 24 bases between the two germline ends. Germline loops: CDR1 SGDLS, CDR2 YYNGEE. The CDR3 reads CASSPGSDTQYFQFF. For the CDR3, the DNA is TGTGCCAGCAGCCCCGGGTCAGATACGCAGTATTTTCAGTTCTTC.

The chain uses TRBV7-2 and TRBJ2-7; TRBD1 is a possible D gene (6 bases). This CDR3 spans 13 amino acids. The germline V and J ends were trimmed by 5 bases and 7 bases, with 15 bases remaining between them. CDR1 and CDR2 (germline): SGHTA, FQGNSA. The CDR3 DNA reads TGTGCCAGCAGCCCAACAGGGTTCCTAGAGCAGTACTTC. This codes for CASSPTGFLEQYF.

The genes are TRBV13 and TRBJ1-1, with D possibly being TRBD1 (6 bases). The CDR3 has 14 amino acids. Germline values: CDR1 PRHDT, CDR2 FYEKMQ (reference sequence). V lost 6 bases, J lost 2 bases, and 13 bases lay in between. The CDR3 here is CASSLTGFNTEAFF. The CDR3 nucleotides read TGTGCCAGCAGTTTAACAGGGTTCAACACTGAAGCTTTCTTT.

This clonotype is classed as medium-sized (0.01 to 0.1%). This chain joins TRBV7-9 and TRBJ2-5; D is unresolved. The CDR3 extends over 11 amino acids. Germline CDR1 SEHNR, CDR2 FQNEAQ (reference sequence). Trimming stripped 1 base from V and 5 bases from J, with 2 bases between. The CDR3 region is CASSLVETQYF. The CDR3 coding sequence is TGTGCCAGCAGCTTAGTCGAGACCCAGTACTTC.